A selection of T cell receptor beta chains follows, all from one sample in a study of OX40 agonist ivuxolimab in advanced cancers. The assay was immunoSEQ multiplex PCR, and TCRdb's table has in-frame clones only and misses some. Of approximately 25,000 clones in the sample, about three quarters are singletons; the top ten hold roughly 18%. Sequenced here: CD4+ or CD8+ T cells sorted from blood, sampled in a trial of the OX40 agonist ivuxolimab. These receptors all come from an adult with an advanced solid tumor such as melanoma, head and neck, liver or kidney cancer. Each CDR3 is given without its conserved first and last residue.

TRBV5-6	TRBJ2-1	ASSLGLREQF
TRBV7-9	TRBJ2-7	ASSAGGRDRGLSYEQY
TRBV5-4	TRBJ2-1	ASSLIAGVGEQF
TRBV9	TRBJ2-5	ASSVGLGKGEETQY
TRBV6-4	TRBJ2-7	ASETPTGLHSYEQY
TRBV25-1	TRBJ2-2	ASSGLGTSGIYGELF
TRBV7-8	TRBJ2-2	ASSLRESGELF
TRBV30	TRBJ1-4	AWSVVGPHNEKLF
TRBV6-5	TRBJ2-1	ASSSGAGASYNEQF
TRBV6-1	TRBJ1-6	ASSVGVGNSPLH
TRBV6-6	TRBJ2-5	ASSFIETQY
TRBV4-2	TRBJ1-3	ASSPLAGYGNTIY
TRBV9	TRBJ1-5	ASSQGGSGDQPQH
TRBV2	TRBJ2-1	ASSPNGNEQF
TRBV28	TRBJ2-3	ASSLGRAATDTQY
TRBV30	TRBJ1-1	ACVPQNTEAF
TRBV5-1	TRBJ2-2	ASSSYSGTGGVGELF
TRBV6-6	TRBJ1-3	ASKTPGTGNTIY
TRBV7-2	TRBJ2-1	ASNRGTFNYNEQF
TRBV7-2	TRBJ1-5	ASSFLGGSHSNQPQH
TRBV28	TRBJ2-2	ASRPQGFYAGELF
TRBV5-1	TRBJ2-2	ASSLDGRVGANTGELF
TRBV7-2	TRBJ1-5	ASSSAGSNQPQH
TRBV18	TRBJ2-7	ASSPILGGGDEQY
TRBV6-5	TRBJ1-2	ASSPNGGGYGYT
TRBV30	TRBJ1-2	AWTWGQTTGGYT
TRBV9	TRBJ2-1	ASSPALNEQF
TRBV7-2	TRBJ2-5	ASSSNRGTETQY
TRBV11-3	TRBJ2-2	ASSLATGNTGELF
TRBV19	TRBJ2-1	ASSIQKSAYNEQF